The sequence of this T cell receptor beta chain was determined in a study of shared clonotypes between healthy human individuals. At the level of the study: Three CD4 naive, three CD4 memory, two CD8 naive and one CD8 memory plate were used per donor. General study results and limits: Across subsets, estimated richness was generally greater for naive than for memory populations.

The germline V gene has CDR1 SGHNT and CDR2 YYREEE (reference sequence). CDR3 length equals 17 residues. J was trimmed by 2 bases and V by 4 bases; bases with no gene match: 7. Donors were healthy HIV-negative adults without recent acute infections or vaccinations. Every contributor of samples was a Caucasian grown-up residing in Nashville, Tennessee. As for this clone: Its antigen remains unknown.

The protocol was immunoSEQ multiplex PCR, while the TCRdb copy is restricted to in-frame clones and leaves out a portion. The sample consists of around 2.5 million clones, over 85% of them appearing once. Sequenced input: naive CD4+ T cells from PBMCs. Subset reported: CD45RA+ positively selected. This clonotype was sampled from a man between 18 and 35 years old in good health. Some clones in this sample may be carry-over from other donors' samples. The rearrangement uses TRBV5-4 and TRBJ2-3; 13 positions agree with TRBD2. DNA for the CDR3: TGTGCCAGCAGCGACGGAACTAGCGGGAGGGCCACAGATACGCAGTATTTT. Translating it yields CASSDGTSGRATDTQYF.